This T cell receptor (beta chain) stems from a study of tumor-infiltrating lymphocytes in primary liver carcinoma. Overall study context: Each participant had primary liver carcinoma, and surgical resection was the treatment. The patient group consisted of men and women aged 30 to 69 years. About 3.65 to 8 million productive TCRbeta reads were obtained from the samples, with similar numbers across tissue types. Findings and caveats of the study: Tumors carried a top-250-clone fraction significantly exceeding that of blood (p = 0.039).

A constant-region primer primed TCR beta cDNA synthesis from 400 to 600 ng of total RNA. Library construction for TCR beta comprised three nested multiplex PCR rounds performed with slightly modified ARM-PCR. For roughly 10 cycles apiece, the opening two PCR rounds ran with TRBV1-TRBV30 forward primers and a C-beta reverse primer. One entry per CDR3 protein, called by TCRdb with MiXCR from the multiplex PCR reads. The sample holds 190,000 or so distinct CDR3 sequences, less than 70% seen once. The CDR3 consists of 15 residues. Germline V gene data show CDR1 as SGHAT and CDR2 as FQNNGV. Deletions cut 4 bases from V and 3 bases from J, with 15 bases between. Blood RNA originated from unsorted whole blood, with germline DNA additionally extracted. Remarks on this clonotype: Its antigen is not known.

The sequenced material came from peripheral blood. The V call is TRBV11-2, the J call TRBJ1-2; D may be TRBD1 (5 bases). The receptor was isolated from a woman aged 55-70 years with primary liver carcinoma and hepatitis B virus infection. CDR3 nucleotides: TGTGCCAGCAGCTCAGGGCTGGGGGTGGACTATGGCTACACCTTC. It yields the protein CASSSGLGVDYGYTF.